This T cell receptor beta chain was documented in a study of OX40 agonist ivuxolimab in advanced cancers. Assay: immunoSEQ multiplex PCR; the TCRdb copy retains only in-frame clones and omits some. The sample shows about 79,000 clones, roughly 94% of them seen only once. The germline V gene has CDR1 LNHDA and CDR2 SQIVND (reference sequence). Trimming removed 2 bases from V and 6 bases from J, with 8 bases in between. The CDR3 extends over 12 amino acids. This clone is a singleton in its sample. The TCR was taken from an adult with an advanced solid tumor such as melanoma, head and neck, liver or kidney cancer. The V gene is TRBV19, the J gene TRBJ2-7; D is unresolved. The specimen comprised CD4+ or CD8+ T cells sorted from blood, sampled in a trial of the OX40 agonist ivuxolimab. CDR3 in DNA: TGTGCCAGTAGTATAACTGCAGGCGAGCAGTACTTC. As protein: CASSITAGEQYF. Complete variable domain (other parts from reference TRBV19 and TRBJ2-7): DGGITQSPKYLFRKEGQNVTLSCEQNLNHDAMYWYRQDPGQGLRLIYYSQIVNDFQKGDIAEGYSVSREKKESFPLTVTSAQKNPTAFYLCASSITAGEQYFGPGTRLTVT.